This TCR beta chain comes out of a study of kidney transplant recipient with SARS-CoV-2 infection (dated by TCRdb to the early 2020s). The listed sequencing device is Illumina MiSeq. Profiling of the peripheral T cell repertoire targeted human TCRbeta genes. In the original analysis: Beta-binomial modelling was applied to test for differential clonotype abundance so that variability over time was accounted for. Expanded clonotypes were screened against the ImmuneCODE reference database of SARS-CoV-2-associated TCRs and were mapped to viral genome regions. Additional repertoire analyses examined TRBV gene usage, CDR3 length, CDR3 amino acid overlap between time points, distributions of clonotype abundance, and Jaccard similarity. TCRdb reran the public reads through fastp at Q25 and MiXCR, keeping productive beta chains. Each entry is one CDR3 protein sequence, shown with its most common DNA and genes. The V and J calls come from TCRdb's annotation, not from the publication. The sample profile shows roughly 250,000 distinct CDR3 sequences; 25% to 30% of them were found once. The top ten hold around 6.8% of the sample.

V is cut by 0 bases and J by 6 bases, and the space between the germline ends is 15 bases. Measured from the cysteine to the phenylalanine, the CDR3 is 16 residues long. Only CDR3 DNA is held: 48 bases, read in frame from base 1. As encoded in the germline V gene (reference sequence), CDR1 is LNHNV while CDR2 is YYDKDF. The sample's time point label, decoded: pre-pandemic baseline sample and day 111 after first positive SARS-CoV-2 test. This clonotype has a count of ten or more. Its antigen target is currently unknown. No clone much larger than this one lies a single base away; base qualities are absent.

The sequence is built from TRBV15 and TRBJ2-1; the D gene is not confidently resolved. The TCR comes from a male patient aged 25-45 years who had COVID-19 and was a kidney transplant recipient. Because of the transplant, the T cells may be the graft donor's rather than the patient's own. Sequences were derived from a blood sample, sampled at baseline and on roughly day 110 from a kidney transplant recipient. The sequence in DNA is TGTGCCACCAGCAGAGATAGAAGGGCGATTCCCAATGAGCAGTTCTTC. This encodes CATSRDRRAIPNEQFF.